This TCR beta chain appears in the sequencing data of a study of cytomegalovirus exposure and HLA in healthy donors. Use of 60 Vbeta and 13 Jbeta primers characterized the PCR. The repertoire was sequenced with immunoSEQ multiplex PCR; TCRdb's copy has only in-frame clones and lacks some. The sample lists 150,000 to 200,000 clones; roughly four fifths were seen once. The CDR3 is 16 amino acids. Germline V gives CDR1 SGHTA, CDR2 FQGNSA. V lost 5 bases to trimming and J lost 0 bases, with 13 bases between them. The specimen was PBMCs. The genes are TRBV7-2 and TRBJ2-2; TRBD1 might be the D (6 bases). The TCR sequence derives from a woman aged 50 to 60 in good health and CMV-seropositive. CDR3 coding DNA: TGTGCCAGCAGCCTGTACAGGGTGGCGAACACCGGGGAGCTGTTTTTT. Protein sequence: CASSLYRVANTGELFF.